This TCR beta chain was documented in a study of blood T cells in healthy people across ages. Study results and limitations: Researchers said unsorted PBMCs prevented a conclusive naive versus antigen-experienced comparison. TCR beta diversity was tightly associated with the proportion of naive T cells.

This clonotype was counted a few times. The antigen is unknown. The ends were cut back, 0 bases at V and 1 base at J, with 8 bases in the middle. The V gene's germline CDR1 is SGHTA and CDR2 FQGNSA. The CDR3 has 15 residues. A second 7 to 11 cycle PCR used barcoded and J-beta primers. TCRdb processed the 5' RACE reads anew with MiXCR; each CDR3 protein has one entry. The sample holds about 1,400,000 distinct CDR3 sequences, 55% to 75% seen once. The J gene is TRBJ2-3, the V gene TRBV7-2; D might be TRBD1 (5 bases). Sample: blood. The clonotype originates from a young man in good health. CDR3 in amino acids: CASSLALGGTDTQYF. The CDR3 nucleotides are TGTGCCAGCAGCTTAGCGTTAGGGGGCACAGATACGCAGTATTTT.